Listed here are 27 T cell receptor beta chains from one sample, sequenced in a study of T-cell reconstitution after alpha-beta-depleted transplantation in children. The library targeted TCRbeta and was prepared with unique molecular identifiers. TCRdb itself ran the PCR reads through MiXCR, one entry per CDR3 protein. The table lists 420,000 or so distinct CDR3 sequences, roughly a tenth of them singletons, with roughly 6% in the top ten. The sequencing here drew on PBMCs from the stem cell graft donor, taken from the stem cell graft. These receptor sequences come from a human donor who donated a stem cell graft to a child with acute myeloid leukemia.

The chain has TRBV21-1 and TRBJ2-7; the D call of TRBD2 is as the table states it, not checked on the DNA. TRBV21-1 is annotated as a pseudogene. The CDR3 has 16 amino acids. CDR3 residues: CASSPVGDRASYEQYF. The CDR3 coding sequence is TGTGCCAGCAGTCCCGTAGGAGACAGGGCTTCCTACGAGCAGTACTTC.

This clonotype showed up just a few times. The CDR3 DNA is TGCAGTGCTAGAGATAAGTGGCATGAGCAGTTCTTC. Protein sequence: CSARDKWHEQFF. The V call is TRBV20-1, the J call TRBJ2-1; no clear D. Germline assignment: CDR1 DFQATT and CDR2 SNEGSKA (reference sequence). The ends were cut back, 0 bases at V and 8 bases at J, with 8 bases in the middle. The CDR3 has 12 amino acids.

This clonotype was counted a few times. This chain joins TRBV10-3 and TRBJ1-1; 7 nucleotides align to TRBD1. V gave up 3 bases and J gave up 3 bases; unmatched junction bases: 7. The CDR3 runs 15 residues. Germline V gene sequence: CDR1 ENHRY, CDR2 SYGVKD. The CDR3 loop is CAISDPPTGHTEAFF. CDR3 DNA: TGTGCCATCAGTGACCCCCCGACAGGGCACACTGAAGCTTTCTTT.

The chain joins TRBV5-1 to TRBJ1-6; D call uncertain. CDR1 SGHRS and CDR2 YFSETQ come from the germline V gene. The CDR3 loop spans 16 amino acids. V lost 4 bases to trimming and J lost 7 bases, with 18 bases between them. The CDR3 nucleotides read TGCGCCAGCAGCGTGAGAGATTCTCGGGCCAATTCACCCCTCCACTTT. Translated, it gives CASSVRDSRANSPLHF.

This clonotype was seen repeatedly, ten times or more. The V and J genes are TRBV29-1 and TRBJ2-2, with D possibly being TRBD1 (6 bases). Germline V gene data show CDR1 as SQVTM and CDR2 as ANQGSEA. V dropped 6 bases and J dropped 2 bases, with 13 bases sitting between them. CDR3 size: 14 residues. This CDR3 reads CSVTEDRNTGELFF. CDR3 nucleotide sequence: TGCAGCGTGACCGAGGACAGAAACACCGGGGAGCTGTTTTTT.

The chain recombines TRBV21-1 with TRBJ2-5. TRBV21-1 is noted as a pseudogene. The CDR3 length is 14 residues. The CDR3 coding sequence is TGTGCCAGCAATAAGGATAGATACCAAGAGACCCAGTACTTC. The encoded protein is CASNKDRYQETQYF.

The table lists this clonotype with a few counts. This rearrangement joins TRBV4-2 to TRBJ2-1; a weak D match, TRBD2 (7 bases). Per germline, CDR1 LGHNA and CDR2 YNFKEQ. V was trimmed by 4 bases and J by 5 bases, leaving 18 bases between them. The CDR3 contains 16 residues. CDR3 bases: TGTGCCAGCAGCCCCTCCGGGGAGCGGGACAACAATGAGCAGTTCTTC. It specifies CASSPSGERDNNEQFF.

The chain employs TRBV20-1 and TRBJ1-1, with D unresolved. Trimming pared 3 bases from V and 6 bases from J, leaving 11 bases between. From germline, CDR1 is DFQATT and CDR2 SNEGSKA (reference sequence). This CDR3 has 12 residues. CDR3 nucleotide sequence: TGCAGTGCTAGGATCCAAAATTCTGAAGCTTTCTTT. Translated, it gives CSARIQNSEAFF.

This clonotype occurred a few times. The chain uses TRBV29-1 and TRBJ1-4; 7 nucleotides match TRBD1. The germline V gene encodes CDR1 SQVTM and CDR2 ANQGSEA. J was trimmed by 7 bases and V by 7 bases; bases with no gene match: 9. This CDR3 has 13 amino acids. The CDR3 region is CSAGDSSFEKLFF. The CDR3 nucleotides are TGCAGCGCAGGGGACAGTTCTTTTGAAAAACTGTTTTTT.

This sequence joins TRBV20-1 and TRBJ2-4; D gene ambiguous. Germline assignment: CDR1 DFQATT and CDR2 SNEGSKA (reference sequence). With 5 bases removed from V and 5 bases from J, the gap between germline ends came to 25 bases. This CDR3 contains 17 residues. CDR3 sequence: CSAFPLGNTRGENIQYF. The CDR3 DNA reads as TGCAGTGCTTTCCCGCTAGGAAATACGCGAGGCGAAAACATTCAGTACTTC.

In its sample, this clonotype was seen many times. The chain joins TRBV6-2 or TRBV6-3 to TRBJ2-1, with D maybe TRBD2 (8 bases). V shed 8 bases and J shed 9 bases, with 20 bases lying between them. Germline-derived CDR1 and CDR2 are MNHEY and SVGEGT. This CDR3 comprises 14 residues. The CDR3 coding sequence is TGTGCCAGCTCCCTTTTCGGGAGGGGGCGTGAGCAGTTCTTC. The encoded protein is CASSLFGRGREQFF.

A few counts support this clonotype. J is TRBJ2-5 and V is TRBV6-1; 13 nucleotides line up with TRBD2. Germline assignment: CDR1 MNHNS and CDR2 SASEGT. The CDR3 runs to 18 residues. Trimming removed 8 bases from V and 5 bases from J; junction bases left unmatched: 17. Written as DNA, the CDR3 is TGTGCCAGCGCACTCGCACCTGGTGGACTAGCGGGAGTTGAGACCCAGTACTTC. Translated: CASALAPGGLAGVETQYF.

This clonotype appeared a few times. The V gene is TRBV5-1, the J gene TRBJ2-1, with D possibly matching TRBD1 (6 bases). The V and J ends lost 6 bases and 5 bases respectively, with 15 bases between them. This CDR3 contains 14 residues. In germline, CDR1 is SGHRS, CDR2 YFSETQ. CDR3 amino acids: CASTPGQLNNEQFF. For the CDR3, the DNA is TGCGCCAGCACCCCGGGACAACTAAACAATGAGCAGTTCTTC.

This clonotype was found a few times. This CDR3 is CASSFGQGASNEQYV. The CDR3 nucleotides read TGTGCCAGCAGCTTCGGACAGGGGGCAAGCAACGAGCAGTACGTC. The J gene is TRBJ2-7, the V gene TRBV5-6, with 11 nucleotides matching TRBD1. The CDR3 totals 15 residues. Germline assignment: CDR1 SGHDT and CDR2 YYEEEE. V was clipped by 2 bases and J by 5 bases; unmatched bases: 6.

The rearrangement joins TRBV6-1 to TRBJ2-1; no definite D call. V lost 7 bases and J lost 5, with 12 bases in between. The germline V gene encodes CDR1 MNHNS and CDR2 SASEGT. The CDR3 length is 13 residues. The CDR3 loop reads CASTKSGHNEQFF. As DNA, the CDR3 is TGTGCCAGCACCAAGTCAGGTCACAATGAGCAGTTCTTC.

The chain joins TRBV5-1 to TRBJ2-2, with D unclear. Germline lookup yields CDR1 SGHRS and CDR2 YFSETQ. There are 16 residues in the CDR3. Trimming stripped 2 bases from V and 7 bases from J, with 18 bases between. The DNA of the CDR3 is TGCGCCAGCAGCTTTGTTTGGGAAACCGGTGGCGGGGAGCTGTTTTTT. Translated, it gives CASSFVWETGGGELFF.

Note on this clonotype: A read error may be the cause here, since a much bigger clone is one base away. V and J are TRBV20-1 and TRBJ2-3; 12 nucleotides line up with TRBD2. J was trimmed by 8 bases and V by 4 bases; bases with no gene match: 10. Germline V gene sequence: CDR1 DFQATT, CDR2 SNEGSKA (reference sequence). The CDR3 covers 15 residues. CDR3: CSAMRGLAGSGTQYF. In DNA, the CDR3 is TGCAGTGCTATGAGAGGACTAGCGGGATCTGGTACGCAGTATTTT.

The table lists this clonotype with a few counts. The chain carries TRBV20-1 and TRBJ2-3; D may match TRBD1 or TRBD2 (6 bases each). CDR1 and CDR2 from the germline V gene are DFQATT and SNEGSKA (reference sequence). The length of the CDR3 is 13 residues. Trimming cost V 4 bases and J 8 bases, with 16 bases left between them. Here the CDR3 DNA reads TGCAGTGCTACATTAACAGGGACTGGTACGCAGTATTTT. The encoded protein is CSATLTGTGTQYF.

This clonotype was recorded a few times. CDR3 sequence: CASSYLPGQGNTIYF. The CDR3, as DNA: TGCGCCAGCAGCTACCTCCCCGGTCAGGGAAACACCATATATTTT. The chain uses TRBV4-1 and TRBJ1-3, with D unresolved. Trimming stripped 5 bases from V and 4 bases from J, with 15 bases between. This CDR3 region has 15 residues. Germline V gene lookup returns CDR1 MGHRA and CDR2 YSYEKL.

The chain joins TRBV7-2 to TRBJ2-4; TRBD1 matches 9 bases. The junction had 8 bases not matched to a gene; V was cut back by 11 bases and J by 9 bases. CDR1 is SGHTA, CDR2 FQGNSA, per germline. The CDR3 runs 12 residues. The chain's CDR3 is CASQGAQIIQYF. The CDR3 DNA reads TGTGCCTCACAGGGGGCGCAAATCATTCAGTACTTC.

V gene TRBV7-3 combines with J gene TRBJ2-5, with 10 nucleotides matching TRBD2. The CDR3 totals 16 residues. Trimming took 1 base from V and 3 from J; bases not matched to a gene: 5. Germline assignment: CDR1 SGHTA and CDR2 FQGTGA. The CDR3 bases are TGTGCCAGCAGCTTAAGCCTAGCGGGGGATAAAGAGACCCAGTACTTC. This translates into CASSLSLAGDKETQYF.

This clonotype was seen only a few times. The rearrangement joins TRBV7-9 to TRBJ1-2; no clear D gene. The CDR3 is 12 residues long. Germline V gene lookup returns CDR1 SEHNR and CDR2 FQNEAQ (reference sequence). V was trimmed by 5 bases and J by 4 bases, leaving 8 bases between them. This CDR3 is CASSTQAYGYTF. CDR3 nucleotide sequence: TGTGCCAGCAGCACGCAGGCCTATGGCTACACCTTC.

The chain links TRBV14 to TRBJ2-6; D is ambiguous. V was clipped by 1 base and J by 0 bases, with 19 bases between them. This CDR3 contains 20 residues. Germline V gene lookup returns CDR1 SGHDN and CDR2 FVKESK. The CDR3 DNA follows: TGTGCCAGCAGCCAAGGGTGGGATCCCTACTCTCTCTCTGGGGCCAACGTCCTGACTTTC. Amino acids: CASSQGWDPYSLSGANVLTF.

This clonotype was recorded a few times. This chain uses TRBV6-1 with TRBJ2-7, with 7 bases lining up with TRBD1. CDR1 is MNHNS and CDR2 is SASEGT in the germline V gene. The CDR3 sequence is 14 residues long. V was clipped by 10 bases and J by 0 bases; unmatched bases: 9. The CDR3 here is CATFRDSLSYEQYF. Here the CDR3 DNA reads TGTGCCACCTTCCGGGACAGCCTCTCCTACGAGCAGTACTTC.

This clonotype has just a few counts. V gene TRBV6-5 combines with J gene TRBJ1-5, with TRBD1 matching 9 bases. The CDR3 totals 15 residues. The ends lost 2 bases at V and 3 bases at J; junction bases unmatched: 2. The germline CDR1 and CDR2 sequences are MNHEY and SVGAGI. The CDR3 reads CASSYGTGHNQPQHF. In DNA form, the CDR3 reads TGTGCCAGCAGTTACGGGACAGGGCACAATCAGCCCCAGCATTTT.

By share, this clonotype counts as medium-sized. This chain uses TRBV7-8 with TRBJ2-6; D perhaps matches TRBD1 (6 bases). The CDR3 runs to 20 residues. V gave up 2 bases and J gave up 1 base, with 21 bases separating them. Looked up from germline, CDR1 is SGHVS and CDR2 is FQNEAQ. The CDR3 DNA is TGTGCCAGCAGCTTAAGTTGGGGGCCGCTAATCGATTCTGGGGCCAACGTCCTGACTTTC. This translates into CASSLSWGPLIDSGANVLTF.

This clonotype was observed a handful of times. The V gene is TRBV29-1, the J gene TRBJ1-1; 8 nucleotides line up with TRBD1. The germline V gene encodes CDR1 SQVTM and CDR2 ANQGSEA. This CDR3 has 14 residues. After removal of 7 bases from V and 3 bases from J, the junction contained 10 bases not matched to a gene. The CDR3 sequence is CSADKDREDTEAFF. DNA for the CDR3: TGCAGCGCCGACAAGGACAGGGAGGACACTGAAGCTTTCTTT.